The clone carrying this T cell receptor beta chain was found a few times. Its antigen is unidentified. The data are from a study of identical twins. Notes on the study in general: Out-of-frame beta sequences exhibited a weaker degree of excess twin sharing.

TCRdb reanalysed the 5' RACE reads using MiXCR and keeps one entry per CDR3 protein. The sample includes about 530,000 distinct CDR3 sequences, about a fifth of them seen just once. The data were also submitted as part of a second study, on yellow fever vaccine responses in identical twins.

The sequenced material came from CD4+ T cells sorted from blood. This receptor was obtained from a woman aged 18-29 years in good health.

CDR3 residues: CSASNSEQFF. For the CDR3, the DNA is TGCAGTGCTAGTAATAGTGAGCAGTTCTTC. V is TRBV20-1 and J is TRBJ2-1; D not resolved. The CDR3 contains 10 residues. Germline CDR1 is DFQATT and CDR2 is SNEGSKA (reference sequence). V gave up 3 bases and J gave up 9 bases, with 6 bases separating them.